The subject of this entry is one T cell receptor beta chain. In this sample, this clone turned up once. The specificity of this receptor is unknown. No base quality values were provided; no much bigger clone lies one nucleotide off. Taken from the germline V gene, the CDR1 and CDR2 loops are SGHNT and YENEEA. The CDR3 sequence holds 15 residues, the cysteine and phenylalanine included. Of all the DNA, just the CDR3 is kept, 45 bases in frame from base 1. The junction shows trimming of 5 bases on V and 4 bases on J, plus 17 bases between the germline ends. These data originate in a study of OX40 agonist ivuxolimab in advanced cancers. At the level of the whole study: The costimulatory receptor OX40 (CD134) was targeted by ivuxolimab, a fully human IgG2 agonistic monoclonal antibody. Partial responses occurred in three dose-escalation patients, of whom one had hepatocellular carcinoma and two had cutaneous melanoma. The dose-escalation cohort was roughly 80% male with a mean age of approximately 59 years, ranging from roughly 20 to 85. The paper describes the monotherapy dose-escalation part (N ≈ 49 patients) of the phase I trial of ivuxolimab. Of the approximately 50 dose-escalation patients, hepatocellular carcinoma was present in about 20, melanoma in approximately 15, renal cell carcinoma in 9 and head and neck cancer in 9. Intravenous ivuxolimab was administered to patients every 2 weeks at six dose levels: 0.01, 0.1, 0.3, 1.5, 3 and 10 mg/kg. Prior anti-PD-1, anti-PD-L1 or anti-CTLA-4 therapy was permitted, and checkpoint inhibitors had been received by under 50% of dose-escalation patients. The point of sequencing TCRbeta in the periphery was to test whether ivuxolimab changed TCR sequence diversity and drove clonal T-cell expansion. What the work shows at the level of the full study, not this receptor alone: Low levels of normalized T-cell clonal expansion were also seen in some patients who did not respond. At doses from 0.1 to 3.0 mg/kg, clonal expansion was seen in both CD4+ and CD8+ blood T cells between baseline and week 6. The antigen specificity of the clonally expanded peripheral T cells was not determined. On average, CD8+ T cells showed more expanded clones than CD4+ T cells after ivuxolimab. In the 0.1-3.0 mg/kg groups, partial responders had among the lowest normalized peripheral clonal expansion, particularly in CD8+ T cells.

The trial excluded patients who had a history of autoimmune disease or were on systemic immunosuppression. Peripheral blood for TCR sequencing was collected from all dose cohorts at baseline, on cycle 4 day 1, and on cycle 7 day 1. Samples came from an open-label, multicenter, first-in-human phase I dose-escalation trial of ivuxolimab. Adults with locally advanced or metastatic melanoma, renal cell, hepatocellular, or head and neck squamous cell carcinoma were enrolled in the trial. Before TCR sequencing, CD4+ and CD8+ T cells were separately sorted from peripheral blood. To sequence the TCRbeta CDR3 region, genomic DNA was isolated from the sorted cells. TCRbeta CDR3 regions were sequenced using the immunoSEQ Assay. Imported from immuneACCESS, the table was reduced by TCRdb to in-frame sequences with V and J called. These copies leave out some clones; in studies compared against another copy, an unresolved V gene accounts for under half, and the cause of the remainder is not known. This sample gives tens of thousands of clones in total; 85% of them show up just once. The ten most abundant clones make up 0.83% of the sample.

The receptor comes from an adult with an advanced solid tumor such as melanoma, head and neck, liver or kidney cancer. The chain couples TRBV11-3 to TRBJ2-5; the D segment could be TRBD2, given 6 matching bases. Sequenced here: CD4+ or CD8+ T cells sorted from blood, sampled in a trial of the OX40 agonist ivuxolimab. The sequenced DNA is TGTGCCAGCAGCGGGGGGAGAGCGGCGCGAGAGACCCAGTACTTC. The encoded protein is CASSGGRAARETQYF.